Below are 4 T cell receptor beta chains sequenced from a single sample in a study of blood T cell repertoires in COVID-19. Method: immunoSEQ multiplex PCR; TCRdb's copy keeps in-frame clones and lacks some. The repertoire holds about 200,000 clones, with approximately 84% as singletons. Sample: peripheral blood. The receptors originated from a woman between 50 and 59 years old with active or convalescent COVID-19.

The V gene is TRBV11-2, the J gene TRBJ1-1; tentative D call: TRBD1 (5 bases). The V and J ends lost 5 bases and 0 bases respectively, with 13 bases between them. CDR1 is SGHAT and CDR2 is FQNNGV in the germline V gene. The CDR3 is 15 residues long. In DNA, the CDR3 is TGTGCCAGCAGCGGTTCGGGACTGCTGAACACTGAAGCTTTCTTT. This translates into CASSGSGLLNTEAFF.

The rearrangement links TRBV19 to TRBJ1-1, with unresolved D. Trimming cost V 3 bases and J 2 bases, with 10 bases left between them. The CDR3 totals 14 residues. CDR1 and CDR2 (germline): LNHDA, SQIVND (reference sequence). CDR3 DNA sequence: TGTGCCAGTAGTATCCCGGGAACAAACACTGAAGCTTTCTTT. The encoded protein is CASSIPGTNTEAFF.

This clone turned up a few times. The rearrangement links TRBV11-3 to TRBJ2-3; no clear D. Germline values: CDR1 SGHNT, CDR2 YENEEA. Deletions cut 4 bases from V and 0 bases from J, with 5 bases between. The CDR3 consists of 13 residues. The CDR3 here is CASSSYSTDTQYF. DNA of the CDR3: TGTGCCAGCAGCTCGTATAGCACAGATACGCAGTATTTT.

V gene TRBV6-1 combines with J gene TRBJ2-1, with 12 bases matching TRBD2. This CDR3 contains 17 residues. V lost 4 bases to trimming and J lost 7 bases; unmatched junction nucleotides: 11. Germline V gene data show CDR1 as MNHNS and CDR2 as SASEGT. CDR3: CASSAASTSGRANEQFF. The CDR3 bases are TGTGCCAGCAGTGCTGCTTCGACTAGCGGGAGAGCGAATGAGCAGTTCTTC.